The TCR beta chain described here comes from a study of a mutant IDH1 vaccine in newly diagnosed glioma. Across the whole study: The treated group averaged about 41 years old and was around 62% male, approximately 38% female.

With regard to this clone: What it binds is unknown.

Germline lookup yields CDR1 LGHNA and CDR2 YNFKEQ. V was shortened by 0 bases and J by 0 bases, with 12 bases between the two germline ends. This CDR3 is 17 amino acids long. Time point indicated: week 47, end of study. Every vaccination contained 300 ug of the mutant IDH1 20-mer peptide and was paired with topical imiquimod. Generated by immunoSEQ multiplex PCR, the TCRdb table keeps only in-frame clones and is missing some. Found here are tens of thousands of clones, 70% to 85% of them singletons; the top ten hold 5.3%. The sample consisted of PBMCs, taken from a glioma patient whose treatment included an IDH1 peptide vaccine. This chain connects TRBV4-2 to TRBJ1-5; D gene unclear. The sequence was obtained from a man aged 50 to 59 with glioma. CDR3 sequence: CASSQEVPGYSNQPQHF. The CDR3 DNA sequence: TGTGCCAGCAGCCAAGAGGTCCCGGGGTATAGCAATCAGCCCCAGCATTTT.